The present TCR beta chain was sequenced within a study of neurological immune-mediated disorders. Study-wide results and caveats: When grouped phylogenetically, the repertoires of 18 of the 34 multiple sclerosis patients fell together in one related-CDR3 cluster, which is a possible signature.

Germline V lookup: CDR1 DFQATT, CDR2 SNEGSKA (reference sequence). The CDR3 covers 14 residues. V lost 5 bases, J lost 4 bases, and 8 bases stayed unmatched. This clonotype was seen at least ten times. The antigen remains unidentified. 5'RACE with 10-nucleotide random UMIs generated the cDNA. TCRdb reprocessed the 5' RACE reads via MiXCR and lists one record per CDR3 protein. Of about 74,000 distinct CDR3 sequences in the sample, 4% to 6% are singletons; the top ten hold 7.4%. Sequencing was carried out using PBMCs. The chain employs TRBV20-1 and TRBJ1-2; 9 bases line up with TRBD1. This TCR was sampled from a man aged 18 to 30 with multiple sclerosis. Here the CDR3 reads CSASRDREIYGYTF. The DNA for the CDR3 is TGCAGTGCTTCCCGGGACAGGGAGATCTATGGCTACACCTTC.